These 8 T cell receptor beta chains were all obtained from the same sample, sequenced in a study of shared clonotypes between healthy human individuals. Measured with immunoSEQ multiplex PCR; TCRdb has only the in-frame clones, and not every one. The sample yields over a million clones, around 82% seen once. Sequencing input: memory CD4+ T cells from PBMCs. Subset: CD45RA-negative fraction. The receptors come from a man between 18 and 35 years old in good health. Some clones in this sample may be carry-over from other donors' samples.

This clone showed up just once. The CDR3 region has the DNA TGTGCCAGCAGTCGAGATACAGAGAACACTGAAGCTTTCTTT. Protein product: CASSRDTENTEAFF. This chain joins TRBV6-5 and TRBJ1-1; no firm D call. CDR3 size: 14 residues. The germline V and J ends were trimmed by 5 bases and 1 base, with 11 bases remaining between them. Germline lookup yields CDR1 MNHEY and CDR2 SVGAGI.

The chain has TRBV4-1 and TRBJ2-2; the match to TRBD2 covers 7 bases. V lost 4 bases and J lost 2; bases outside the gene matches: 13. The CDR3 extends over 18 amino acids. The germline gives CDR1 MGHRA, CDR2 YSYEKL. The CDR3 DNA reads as TGCGCCAGCAGCCGAGGACTAGGCGGGGCCTTAAACACCGGGGAGCTGTTTTTT. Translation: CASSRGLGGALNTGELFF.

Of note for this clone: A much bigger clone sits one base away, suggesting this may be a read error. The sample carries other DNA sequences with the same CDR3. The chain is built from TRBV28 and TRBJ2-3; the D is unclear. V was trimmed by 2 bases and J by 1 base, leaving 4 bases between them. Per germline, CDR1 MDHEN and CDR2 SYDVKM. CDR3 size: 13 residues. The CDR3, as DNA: TGTGCCAGCAGTTTAAGTGGCACAGATACGCAGTATTTT. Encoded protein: CASSLSGTDTQYF.

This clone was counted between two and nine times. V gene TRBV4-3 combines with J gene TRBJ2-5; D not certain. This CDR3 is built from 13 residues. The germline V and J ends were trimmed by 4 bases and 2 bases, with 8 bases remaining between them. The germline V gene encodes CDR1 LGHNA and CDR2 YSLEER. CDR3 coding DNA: TGCGCCAGCAGCCGTCACTTACAAGAGACCCAGTACTTC. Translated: CASSRHLQETQYF.

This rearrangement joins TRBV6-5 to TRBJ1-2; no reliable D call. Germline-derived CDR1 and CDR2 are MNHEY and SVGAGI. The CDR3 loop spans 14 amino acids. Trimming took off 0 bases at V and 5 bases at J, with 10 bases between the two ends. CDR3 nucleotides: TGTGCCAGCAGTTACTCGGCGACGACTTATGGCTACACCTTC. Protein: CASSYSATTYGYTF.

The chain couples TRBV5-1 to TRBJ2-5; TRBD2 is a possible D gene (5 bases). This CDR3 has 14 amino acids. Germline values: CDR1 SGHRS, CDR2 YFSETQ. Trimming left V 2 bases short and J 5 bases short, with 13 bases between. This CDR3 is CASSLGIGEETQYF. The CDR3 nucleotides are TGCGCCAGCAGCTTAGGTATTGGGGAGGAGACCCAGTACTTC.

CDR3 region: CASSVFGTSGYNEQFF. The CDR3 DNA reads TGTGCCAGCAGTGTTTTTGGGACTAGCGGATACAATGAGCAGTTCTTC. This rearrangement joins TRBV2 to TRBJ2-1, with 11 bases fitting TRBD2. The trim removed 4 bases at V and 4 bases at J, leaving 6 bases unmatched. The CDR3 is made up of 16 amino acids. CDR1 SNHLY and CDR2 FYNNEI come from the germline V gene.

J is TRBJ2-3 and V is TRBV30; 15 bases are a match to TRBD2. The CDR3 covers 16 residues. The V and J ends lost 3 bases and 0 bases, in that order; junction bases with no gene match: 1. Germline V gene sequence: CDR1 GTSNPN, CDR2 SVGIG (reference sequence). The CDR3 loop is CAWRGTSGRSTDTQYF. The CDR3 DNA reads TGTGCCTGGAGGGGGACTAGCGGGAGGAGCACAGATACGCAGTATTTT. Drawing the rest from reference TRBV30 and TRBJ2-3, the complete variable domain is SQTIHQWPATLVQPVGSPLSLECTVEGTSNPNLYWYRQAAGRGLQLLFYSVGIGQISSEVPQNLSASRPQDRQFILSSKKLLLSDSGFYLCAWRGTSGRSTDTQYFGPGTRLTVL.